Presented here are 27 T cell receptor beta chains from one specimen sequenced in a study of CD8 T cells in ankylosing spondylitis. TCRdb passed the 5' RACE reads through MiXCR, listing each CDR3 protein once. The sample lists tens of thousands of distinct CDR3 sequences; 7.2% were seen once. The sample comprised blood, either unsorted or a sorted T cell fraction (not recorded which). The receptor set was obtained from a male donor with ankylosing spondylitis or in good health (not recorded which).

In this sample, this clonotype turned up many times. The V gene is TRBV5-1, the J gene TRBJ2-5; TRBD2 matches at 8 bases. Trimming at V came to 2 bases and at J to 2 bases, leaving 5 bases not matched to a gene. The CDR3 runs 15 residues. Germline V CDR1 and CDR2: SGHRS, YFSETQ. The CDR3 loop is CASSFGRVEQETQYF. The CDR3 DNA is TGCGCCAGCAGCTTCGGGAGGGTCGAGCAAGAGACCCAGTACTTC.

The CDR3 is CASSPPGAGAGELFF. CDR3 coding DNA: TGTGCCAGCAGCCCACCTGGAGCGGGAGCCGGGGAGCTGTTTTTT. The chain carries TRBV7-2 and TRBJ2-2, with TRBD2 identical over 8 bases. Germline loops: CDR1 SGHTA, CDR2 FQGNSA. After removal of 5 bases from V and 6 bases from J, the junction contained 8 bases not matched to a gene. The CDR3 sequence is 15 residues long.

This clonotype was seen many times. This rearrangement joins TRBV20-1 to TRBJ2-3, with 8 bases that match TRBD2. Germline loops: CDR1 DFQATT, CDR2 SNEGSKA (reference sequence). CDR3 length: 13 residues. With 7 bases clipped from V and 6 bases from J, the junction kept 9 bases outside the gene matches. This CDR3 is CSVPGLGTDTQYF. The CDR3 bases are TGCAGTGTCCCGGGACTAGGGACGGATACGCAGTATTTT.

The rearrangement uses TRBV12-3 or TRBV12-4 and TRBJ2-3; D not resolved. Between the trimmed V and J ends, which lost 2 bases and 2 bases, there was a span of 8 bases. The CDR3 is made up of 14 amino acids. CDR3 in amino acids: CASSLTRPTDTQYF. In DNA form, the CDR3 reads TGTGCCAGCAGTTTAACGCGGCCCACAGATACGCAGTATTTT.

This clonotype was observed a handful of times. The J gene is TRBJ1-5, the V gene TRBV7-2; TRBD1 aligns across 9 bases. This CDR3 contains 17 residues. Unmatched junction bases numbered 6, after V lost 3 bases and J lost 0 bases. Germline V lookup: CDR1 SGHTA, CDR2 FQGNSA. CDR3 nucleotide sequence: TGTGCCAGCAGCTTGGGACAGGGCTTAAATAGCAATCAGCCCCAGCATTTT. Translated: CASSLGQGLNSNQPQHF.

This clonotype was recorded many times. V usage is TRBV20-1 and J usage is TRBJ2-5; D not certain. Between the trimmed V and J ends, which lost 4 bases and 0 bases, there was a span of 9 bases. The CDR3 extends over 13 amino acids. From germline, CDR1 is DFQATT and CDR2 SNEGSKA (reference sequence). The chain's CDR3 is CSAISPYQETQYF. The CDR3 bases are TGCAGTGCTATATCTCCGTACCAAGAGACCCAGTACTTC.

This clonotype was observed a handful of times. The J gene is TRBJ2-7, the V gene TRBV14; D perhaps matches TRBD2 (5 bases). The germline V gene has CDR1 SGHDN and CDR2 FVKESK. Trimming pared 8 bases from V and 7 bases from J, leaving 18 bases between. This CDR3 region has 13 residues. The CDR3 sequence is CASSPGVRSEQYF. CDR3 DNA: TGTGCCAGCTCCCCCGGGGTCCGAAGTGAGCAGTACTTC.

In this sample, this clonotype turned up many times. This chain links TRBV27 with TRBJ2-1; a possible D gene is TRBD1 (6 bases). CDR1 MNHEY and CDR2 SMNVEV come from the germline V gene (reference sequence). Trimming removed 6 bases from V and 0 bases from J, with 15 bases in between. CDR3 size: 16 residues. Here the CDR3 reads CASSPNRASSYNEQFF. Here the CDR3 DNA reads TGTGCCAGCAGCCCAAACAGGGCTAGCTCCTACAATGAGCAGTTCTTC.

This clonotype has a count of ten or more. The chain couples TRBV3-1 to TRBJ1-6; D is unclear. Germline CDR1 LGHDT, CDR2 YNNKEL (reference sequence). Trimming pared 0 bases from V and 6 bases from J, leaving 15 bases between. This CDR3 comprises 17 residues. The CDR3 DNA reads as TGTGCCAGCAGCCAAGATTCGTCGGCCAGGATTAATTCACCCCTCCACTTT. Translated: CASSQDSSARINSPLHF.

This clonotype was seen many times. The rearrangement uses TRBV19 and TRBJ1-5; D may be TRBD1 (5 bases). CDR1 is LNHDA and CDR2 is SQIVND in the germline V gene (reference sequence). The CDR3 covers 14 residues. Trimming took 3 bases from V and 2 from J, leaving 8 bases between them. CDR3 sequence (DNA): TGTGCCAGTAGTATCCAGGGTGGCAATCAGCCCCAGCATTTT. This translates into CASSIQGGNQPQHF.

The CDR3 DNA reads as TGTGCCAGCAGCCAAGGGACTAGCGGGAGAGAGGATGAGCAGTTCTTC. As protein: CASSQGTSGREDEQFF. The chain joins TRBV11-3 to TRBJ2-1; TRBD2 matches at 14 bases. This CDR3 has 16 amino acids. V was pared by 5 bases and J by 8 bases, with 8 bases of the junction left unmatched. From germline, CDR1 is SGHNT and CDR2 YENEEA.

This clonotype was counted ten times or more. V gene TRBV11-2 combines with J gene TRBJ2-5; 8 nucleotides align to TRBD2. The CDR3 length is 15 residues. Germline CDR1 reads SGHAT; CDR2 reads FQNNGV. V lost 1 base, J lost 4 bases, and 5 bases stayed unmatched. CDR3 loop: CASSLVTGGAETQYF. In DNA form, the CDR3 reads TGTGCCAGCAGCTTAGTGACGGGGGGGGCAGAGACCCAGTACTTC.

This clonotype has at least ten counts. The rearrangement links TRBV5-6 to TRBJ2-1; tentatively, D is TRBD2 (6 bases). CDR1 is SGHDT and CDR2 is YYEEEE in the germline V gene. The length of the CDR3 is 15 residues. Trimming shortened V by 0 bases and J by 3 bases, and 10 bases separated the two germline ends. The CDR3 DNA reads TGTGCCAGCAGCTTGGGACTAGACATCTACAATGAGCAGTTCTTC. Its protein is CASSLGLDIYNEQFF.

This clonotype was seen ten or more times. V and J are TRBV7-2 and TRBJ2-7; 8 bases line up with TRBD2. The V and J ends lost 5 bases and 6 bases, in that order; junction bases with no gene match: 6. Germline V gene lookup returns CDR1 SGHTA and CDR2 FQGNSA. The CDR3 totals 13 residues. The CDR3 loop reads CASSQRGLAEQYF. In nucleotides, the CDR3 is TGTGCCAGCAGCCAAAGAGGACTAGCCGAGCAGTACTTC.

About this clonotype: Possible read error: a much larger clone is one base away. V usage is TRBV28 and J usage is TRBJ2-1; 7 bases match TRBD2. Trimming removed 6 bases from V and 8 bases from J; junction bases left unmatched: 13. The CDR3 loop spans 15 amino acids. The germline V gene has CDR1 MDHEN and CDR2 SYDVKM. The CDR3 loop reads CASRRGLVEHDEQFF. CDR3 coding DNA: TGTGCCAGCAGGCGCGGACTAGTCGAACACGATGAGCAGTTCTTC.

This clonotype was counted at least ten times. Just one base apart from a much larger clone, this may be a read error. The chain recombines TRBV5-1 with TRBJ1-4, with D hard to call. V was clipped by 4 bases and J by 7 bases, with 17 bases between them. The CDR3 spans 15 residues. Germline values: CDR1 SGHRS, CDR2 YFSETQ. The CDR3 sequence: CASSPGGLRSEKLFF. The DNA for the CDR3 is TGCGCCAGCAGCCCAGGTGGCCTAAGAAGTGAAAAACTGTTTTTT. The full variable domain, its missing parts supplied by reference TRBV5-1 and TRBJ1-4, is KAGVTQTPRYLIKTRGQQVTLSCSPISGHRSVSWYQQTPGQGLQFLFEYFSETQRNKGNFPGRFSGRQFSNSRSEMNVSTLELGDSALYLCASSPGGLRSEKLFFGSGTQLSVL.

Ten or more counts support this clonotype. The chain has TRBV7-8 and TRBJ1-6; D is possibly TRBD1 (6 bases). Germline V lookup: CDR1 SGHVS, CDR2 FQNEAQ. V lost 4 bases and J lost 3, with 16 bases in between. This CDR3 has 17 residues. The CDR3 bases are TGTGCCAGCAGCTCCGAAGGGGGGGGTGGCTATAATTCACCCCTCCACTTT. It translates to CASSSEGGGGYNSPLHF.

This clonotype was recorded many times. The V call is TRBV20-1, the J call TRBJ2-7; the D is unclear. The V end lost 1 base, the J end lost 2 bases, and 12 bases lay between the germline ends. The CDR3 spans 14 residues. Germline-derived CDR1 and CDR2 are DFQATT and SNEGSKA (reference sequence). The CDR3 DNA sequence: TGCAGTGCTAGAGTCATTGGCAGCCCCTACGAGCAGTACTTC. Amino acids: CSARVIGSPYEQYF.

This clonotype showed up many times. The rearrangement uses TRBV25-1 and TRBJ1-1, with D uncertain. Germline V CDR1 and CDR2: MGHDK, SYGVNS. CDR3 length: 14 amino acids. The V end was cut by 6 bases, the J end by 9 bases, with 20 bases between. The CDR3 loop is CASRPDGEQLKAFF. CDR3 coding DNA: TGTGCCAGCAGACCCGACGGCGAACAGCTGAAAGCTTTCTTT.

There are many counts of this clonotype. This chain joins TRBV20-1 and TRBJ2-3; a weak D match, TRBD2 (6 bases). The CDR3 loop spans 15 amino acids. The germline V gene has CDR1 DFQATT and CDR2 SNEGSKA (reference sequence). V was shortened by 5 bases and J by 1 base, with 16 bases between the two germline ends. CDR3 residues: CSAQRLESRTDTQYF. The CDR3 nucleotides are TGCAGTGCTCAGAGACTAGAGTCCCGCACAGATACGCAGTATTTT.

The chain recombines TRBV7-2 with TRBJ2-2; D is possibly TRBD1 (7 bases). V was shortened by 2 bases and J by 4 bases, with 11 bases between the two germline ends. Germline V gene data show CDR1 as SGHTA and CDR2 as FQGNSA. The CDR3 is 15 amino acids. The CDR3 here is CASSLIQGGTGELFF. For the CDR3, the DNA is TGTGCCAGCAGCTTAATCCAGGGGGGCACCGGGGAGCTGTTTTTT. Full variable domain (remainder filled in from reference TRBV7-2 and TRBJ2-2): GAGVSQSPSNKVTEKGKDVELRCDPISGHTALYWYRQSLGQGLEFLIYFQGNSAPDKSGLPSDRFSAERTGGSVSTLTIQRTQQEDSAVYLCASSLIQGGTGELFFGEGSRLTVL.

This clonotype was found many times. The gene calls are TRBV19 and TRBJ2-1, with 9 bases that match TRBD2. Trimming took 10 bases from V and 2 from J; bases not matched to a gene: 3. Looked up from germline, CDR1 is LNHDA and CDR2 is SQIVND (reference sequence). This CDR3 is built from 13 residues. For the CDR3, the DNA is TGTGCCACCCTAGCGGGGCCCTACAATGAGCAGTTCTTC. Translation gives CATLAGPYNEQFF. The full variable domain, with the rest looked up from reference TRBV19 and TRBJ2-1, is DGGITQSPKYLFRKEGQNVTLSCEQNLNHDAMYWYRQDPGQGLRLIYYSQIVNDFQKGDIAEGYSVSREKKESFPLTVTSAQKNPTAFYLCATLAGPYNEQFFGPGTRLTVL.

At least ten counts were recorded for this clonotype. The rearrangement links TRBV5-1 to TRBJ2-1, with TRBD2 identical over 8 bases. The CDR3 is made up of 16 amino acids. The germline gives CDR1 SGHRS, CDR2 YFSETQ. The V and J ends lost 4 bases and 5 bases, in that order; junction bases with no gene match: 11. The CDR3 is CASSRSSGSVDNEQFF. For the CDR3, the DNA is TGCGCCAGCAGCCGTTCAAGCGGGAGTGTCGACAATGAGCAGTTCTTC.

This clonotype appeared a single time. The J gene is TRBJ1-5, the V gene TRBV5-1; D is possibly TRBD1 (5 bases). V was shortened by 2 bases and J by 8 bases, with 11 bases between the two germline ends. The CDR3 sequence is 13 residues long. Germline CDR1 reads SGHRS; CDR2 reads YFSETQ. The CDR3 sequence: CASSFGGEEPQHF. CDR3 sequence (DNA): TGCGCCAGCAGCTTCGGGGGGGAAGAGCCCCAGCATTTT.

This clonotype was counted ten times or more. This sequence joins TRBV5-6 and TRBJ2-5, with D possibly TRBD2 on 6 matching bases. The germline gives CDR1 SGHDT, CDR2 YYEEEE. The CDR3 is made up of 13 amino acids. V gave up 4 bases and J gave up 2 bases, with 9 bases separating them. The CDR3 loop is CASSPRGQETQYF. In DNA, the CDR3 is TGTGCCAGCAGCCCTCGGGGGCAAGAGACCCAGTACTTC.

This clonotype was counted many times. The genes are TRBV20-1 and TRBJ1-5; a possible D gene is TRBD1 (6 bases). This CDR3 comprises 13 residues. Per the germline V gene, CDR1 is DFQATT and CDR2 is SNEGSKA (reference sequence). Deletions cut 0 bases from V and 6 bases from J, with 9 bases between. This chain's CDR3 is CSARDQGGQPQHF. The CDR3 DNA reads as TGCAGTGCTAGAGATCAAGGGGGTCAGCCCCAGCATTTT.

In its sample, this clonotype was seen once. The chain links TRBV4-2 to TRBJ1-6; D not resolved. Germline CDR1 reads LGHNA; CDR2 reads YNFKEQ. CDR3 length: 17 residues. The V end lost 4 bases, the J end lost 0 bases, and 13 bases lay between the germline ends. The CDR3 nucleotides are TGTGCCAGCAGCCCCGGGAGCTCCGGCTCCTATAATTCACCCCTCCACTTT. Amino acids: CASSPGSSGSYNSPLHF.